The 5 T cell receptor beta chains reported below all come from one sample, sequenced in a study of PD-L1 blockade in urothelial cancer. Profiling relied on immunoSEQ multiplex PCR, and the TCRdb table lists in-frame clones only, not all of them. Among around 69,000 clones listed, 85% to 95% were seen once. Time point described: peripheral blood 6 weeks after treatment start. Specimen: PBMCs, collected around atezolizumab (anti-PD-L1) treatment. Receptors were obtained from a woman over 75 with urothelial cancer.

CDR3 bases: TGTGCCAGCAGTCTCAGGGAAACTGAAGCTTTCTTT. It encodes CASSLRETEAFF. This chain connects TRBV2 to TRBJ1-1, with D possibly TRBD1 on 5 matching bases. Germline V lookup: CDR1 SNHLY, CDR2 FYNNEI. The CDR3 spans 12 residues. V was pared by 5 bases and J by 5 bases, with 9 bases between.

This clone has more than one count but fewer than ten. The rearrangement joins TRBV25-1 to TRBJ2-7, with D perhaps matching TRBD1 (7 bases). Between the trimmed V and J ends, which lost 8 bases and 3 bases, there was a span of 29 bases. Germline V gene data show CDR1 as MGHDK and CDR2 as SYGVNS. CDR3 length: 18 amino acids. CDR3 amino acids: CASGGNHALGDSDYEQYF. The CDR3 DNA reads as TGTGCCAGCGGGGGGAATCACGCCCTGGGGGACAGTGACTACGAGCAGTACTTC.

The chain combines TRBV28 with TRBJ2-3, with 9 bases matching TRBD2. The CDR3 has 17 amino acids. Germline V CDR1 and CDR2: MDHEN, SYDVKM. Trimming took 7 bases from V and 6 from J; bases not matched to a gene: 17. This CDR3 reads CASTALFGREGWDTQYF. The CDR3 nucleotides are TGTGCCAGCACCGCGCTCTTCGGGCGGGAGGGGTGGGATACGCAGTATTTT.

The rearrangement joins TRBV9 to TRBJ2-5, with TRBD2 matching 8 bases. Losses at the gene ends were 6 bases for V and 5 bases for J; bases not matched to a gene: 21. CDR1 SGDLS and CDR2 YYNGEE come from the germline V gene. This CDR3 contains 18 residues. CDR3 protein: CASTQGSSGSLVGETQYF. Written as DNA, the CDR3 is TGTGCCAGCACCCAGGGGTCTAGCGGGTCCCTCGTTGGGGAGACCCAGTACTTC.

The chain joins TRBV5-6 to TRBJ2-5; TRBD2 matches 12 bases. Germline V gene data show CDR1 as SGHDT and CDR2 as YYEEEE. V was pared by 2 bases and J by 2 bases, with 1 base of the junction left unmatched. This CDR3 contains 15 residues. The CDR3 sequence: CASSFGLAGQETQYF. CDR3 nucleotides: TGTGCCAGCAGCTTCGGACTAGCGGGGCAAGAGACCCAGTACTTC.